The following is a T cell receptor (beta chain) sequence with its context. As yet, its antigen is unknown. The data were obtained in a study of cytomegalovirus exposure and HLA in healthy donors. Study-wide results and caveats: Earlier analysis yielded a pattern in which most TCR beta V segments were productive about 90% or about 30% of the time. The only immune exposure information that was available was CMV serostatus. When a later analysis was performed, an Asian-associated ancestry cluster reportedly had fewer N-insertions than the roughly 640-donor mean.

Despite likely unrecorded immune exposures, the donors were nominally healthy at the time of sampling. The primer mix had 60 Vbeta and 13 Jbeta primers. Assay: immunoSEQ multiplex PCR; the TCRdb copy retains only in-frame clones and omits some. The sample lists 150,000 to 200,000 clones; around four fifths were seen once. Sequences were obtained from PBMCs. The source of this sequence is a female donor in good health and CMV-seronegative.

CDR3 sequence reads: CASSLEPGLAFQGNEQFF. CDR3 nucleotides: TGTGCCAGCAGCTTAGAACCGGGACTAGCCTTTCAGGGCAATGAGCAGTTCTTC. The chain is built from TRBV13 and TRBJ2-1; the match to TRBD2 covers 9 bases. The CDR3 has 18 amino acids. After removal of 1 base from V and 6 bases from J, the junction contained 13 bases not matched to a gene. From germline, CDR1 is PRHDT and CDR2 FYEKMQ (reference sequence).